The 4 T cell receptor beta chains below come from one sample, sequenced in a study of cytomegalovirus exposure and HLA in healthy donors. Using immunoSEQ multiplex PCR, the repertoire was profiled, and TCRdb retains in-frame clones only, with some absent. The repertoire holds 250,000 or so clones, with about 87% as singletons. Sequences were obtained from PBMCs. These receptor sequences come from a man between 18 and 29 years old in good health and CMV-seronegative.

The CDR3 DNA is TGTGCCAGCAGTCGAACAGGAATCCTCTCTGGAAACACCATATATTTT. Its translation: CASSRTGILSGNTIYF. V usage is TRBV27 and J usage is TRBJ1-3; possibly TRBD1 for D (5 bases). V was pared by 5 bases and J by 0 bases, with 14 bases between. The CDR3 loop spans 16 amino acids. Germline assignment: CDR1 MNHEY and CDR2 SMNVEV (reference sequence).

The chain has TRBV11-2 and TRBJ2-7; TRBD1 matches 9 bases. V trimming: 3 bases; J trimming: 4 bases; junction bases outside the gene matches: 4. CDR3 length equals 14 residues. Germline-derived CDR1 and CDR2 are SGHAT and FQNNGV. The CDR3 region has the DNA TGTGCCAGCAGCTTGACAGGGGGGGTATACGAGCAGTACTTC. As protein: CASSLTGGVYEQYF.

The chain recombines TRBV28 with TRBJ2-3, with D hard to call. V lost 3 bases and J lost 3, with 4 bases in between. The CDR3 loop spans 12 amino acids. CDR1 is MDHEN, CDR2 SYDVKM, per germline. The CDR3 is CASSLRTDTQYF. The CDR3 nucleotides are TGTGCCAGCAGTTTGCGGACAGATACGCAGTATTTT.

The V and J genes are TRBV19 and TRBJ2-7, with 15 bases aligning to TRBD2. CDR3 size: 15 residues. V lost 6 bases and J lost 3; bases outside the gene matches: 3. Germline V gene lookup returns CDR1 LNHDA and CDR2 SQIVND (reference sequence). CDR3 region: CASREGLAGGYEQYF. The CDR3 DNA reads TGTGCCAGTAGAGAGGGACTAGCGGGAGGCTACGAGCAGTACTTC.